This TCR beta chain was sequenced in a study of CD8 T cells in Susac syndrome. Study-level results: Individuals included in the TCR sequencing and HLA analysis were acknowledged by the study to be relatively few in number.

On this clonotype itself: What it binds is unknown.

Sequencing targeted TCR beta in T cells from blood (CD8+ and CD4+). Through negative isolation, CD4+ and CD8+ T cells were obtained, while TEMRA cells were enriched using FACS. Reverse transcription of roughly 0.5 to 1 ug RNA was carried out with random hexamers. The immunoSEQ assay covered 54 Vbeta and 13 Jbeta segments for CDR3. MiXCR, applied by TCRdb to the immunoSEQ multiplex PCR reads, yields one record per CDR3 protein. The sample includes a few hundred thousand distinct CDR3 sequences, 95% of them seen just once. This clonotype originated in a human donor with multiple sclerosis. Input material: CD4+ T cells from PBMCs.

CDR3: CASGVLDGYEQYF. CDR3 in DNA: TGTGCCAGCGGAGTCTTAGACGGATACGAGCAGTACTTC. V gene TRBV28 combines with J gene TRBJ2-7; D uncertain. Germline V lookup: CDR1 MDHEN, CDR2 SYDVKM. This CDR3 is 13 amino acids long. Trimming pared 8 bases from V and 4 bases from J, leaving 15 bases between.